This entry describes one T cell receptor (beta chain). The CDR3 is made up of 11 amino acids. V lost 7 bases and J lost 9, with 13 bases in between. Germline V gene lookup returns CDR1 SQVTM and CDR2 ANQGSEA. This sample is part of a study of blood T cell repertoires in COVID-19. Repertoires were generated with immunoSEQ multiplex PCR, while TCRdb's copy carries only in-frame clones and drops some. The sample lists about 190,000 clones, around 85% seen once, with roughly 12% in the top ten. The specimen sequenced was peripheral blood. The clonotype comes from a woman aged 45-59 years with acute or convalescent COVID-19. This sequence joins TRBV29-1 and TRBJ2-1; D is uncertain. The CDR3 protein is CSALSTGEQFF. CDR3 bases: TGCAGCGCCCTTTCGACGGGTGAGCAGTTCTTC.